The 25 T cell receptor beta chains listed next were all sequenced from one sample in a study of blood T cell repertoires in COVID-19 (dated by TCRdb to the early 2020s). Preparation of the library involved the immunoSEQ multiplex PCR assay. This immuneACCESS table, as held by TCRdb, lists in-frame sequences with V and J called but not all clones. Of the missing ones, under half trace to an unresolved V gene in checked studies; the others have no known cause. This sample holds some 150,000 clones; roughly 84% were observed only once. The top ten clones comprise 9.8% of the sample. Sequenced input: peripheral blood. These receptors all come from a woman in her fifties or sixties with acute or convalescent COVID-19.

The chain couples TRBV18 to TRBJ1-1; 7 nucleotides line up with TRBD1. Losses at the gene ends were 5 bases for V and 1 base for J; bases not matched to a gene: 7. Per germline, CDR1 KGHSH and CDR2 LQKENI. The CDR3 has 15 residues. The CDR3 region has the DNA TGTGCCAGCTCAACTCAGACAGGGAAGAACACTGAAGCTTTCTTT. Its translation: CASSTQTGKNTEAFF.

The V call is TRBV7-9, the J call TRBJ2-2, with TRBD2 matching 9 bases. Germline loops: CDR1 SEHNR, CDR2 FQNEAQ (reference sequence). There are 18 residues in the CDR3. After removal of 5 bases from V and 4 bases from J, the junction contained 14 bases not matched to a gene. CDR3: CASSRRGERGESTGELFF. In nucleotides, the CDR3 is TGTGCCAGCAGCCGAAGAGGAGAGCGGGGGGAGAGCACCGGGGAGCTGTTTTTT.

The genes are TRBV6-2 or TRBV6-3 and TRBJ2-1; 14 nucleotides match TRBD2. The CDR3 covers 18 residues. Germline lookup yields CDR1 MNHEY and CDR2 SVGEGT. The junction had 7 bases not matched to a gene; V was cut back by 1 base and J by 5 bases. The CDR3 DNA sequence: TGTGCCAGCAGTTACTTACCGCCGGGACTAGCGGGGGACAATGAGCAGTTCTTC. This encodes CASSYLPPGLAGDNEQFF.

This clone was observed a handful of times. The identical CDR3 is also encoded by other nucleotide sequences in the sample. The chain couples TRBV7-3 to TRBJ2-1, with D possibly TRBD1 on 5 matching bases. Trimming pared 2 bases from V and 0 bases from J, leaving 8 bases between. Germline V gene lookup returns CDR1 SGHTA and CDR2 FQGTGA. CDR3 length: 15 amino acids. CDR3 sequence: CASSLRDSSYNEQFF. The CDR3 DNA reads as TGTGCCAGCAGCTTACGCGACAGCTCCTACAATGAGCAGTTCTTC.

The chain employs TRBV7-3 and TRBJ2-7; 7 bases are a match to TRBD1. This CDR3 comprises 16 residues. Germline loops: CDR1 SGHTA, CDR2 FQGTGA. Trimming removed 4 bases from V and 0 bases from J; junction bases left unmatched: 9. The CDR3 bases are TGTGCCAGCAGCTCCCCTACAGGGGACAACTCCTACGAGCAGTACTTC. This translates into CASSSPTGDNSYEQYF.

The rearrangement joins TRBV27 to TRBJ1-1; unclear D gene. V lost 8 bases to trimming and J lost 1 base, with 8 bases between them. Germline V gives CDR1 MNHEY, CDR2 SMNVEV (reference sequence). The CDR3 consists of 12 residues. In nucleotides, the CDR3 is TGTGCCAGCGGGCGATCGAACACTGAAGCTTTCTTT. It specifies CASGRSNTEAFF.

The V and J genes are TRBV4-3 and TRBJ1-2; maybe TRBD1 (5 bases). The V and J ends lost 9 bases and 2 bases respectively, with 19 bases between them. Germline CDR1 LGHNA, CDR2 YSLEER. The CDR3 totals 15 residues. The CDR3 sequence: CASSWGRGTNYGYTF. The CDR3 DNA is TGCGCCAGTTCGTGGGGTAGGGGAACCAACTATGGCTACACCTTC.

The chain joins TRBV30 to TRBJ1-5; no clear D. Trimming left V 2 bases short and J 4 bases short, with 9 bases between. The length of the CDR3 is 13 residues. Germline CDR1 reads GTSNPN; CDR2 reads SVGIG (reference sequence). The CDR3 loop reads CAWSRGRNQPQHF. The CDR3 nucleotides are TGTGCCTGGAGTCGCGGCAGAAATCAGCCCCAGCATTTT.

The chain uses TRBV12-3 or TRBV12-4 and TRBJ1-4; D remains unclear. V dropped 5 bases and J dropped 4 bases, with 8 bases sitting between them. This CDR3 region has 13 residues. Here the CDR3 DNA reads TGTGCCAGCAGTACGACTGTTAATGAAAAACTGTTTTTT. Amino acids: CASSTTVNEKLFF.

The rearrangement uses TRBV20-1 and TRBJ2-1, with 8 bases that match TRBD1. The CDR3 loop spans 13 amino acids. The germline V gene has CDR1 DFQATT and CDR2 SNEGSKA (reference sequence). J gave up 5 bases and V 3 bases, and 3 bases lay outside the gene matches. The CDR3 nucleotides read TGCAGTGCTAGTTTGACAGGGGACAATGAGCAGTTCTTC. Translating gives CSASLTGDNEQFF.

The rearrangement joins TRBV19 to TRBJ1-4, with D maybe TRBD1 (5 bases). This CDR3 spans 15 amino acids. V gave up 6 bases and J gave up 0 bases, with 11 bases separating them. The V gene's germline CDR1 is LNHDA and CDR2 SQIVND (reference sequence). The CDR3 DNA reads TGTGCCAGTAGGGCGGCAGGGCCAACTAATGAAAAACTGTTTTTT. Its protein product is CASRAAGPTNEKLFF.

The chain recombines TRBV5-1 with TRBJ1-6; no clear D. This CDR3 contains 14 residues. CDR1 SGHRS and CDR2 YFSETQ come from the germline V gene. Deletions cut 4 bases from V and 9 bases from J, with 14 bases between. CDR3 nucleotides: TGCGCCAGCAGCCTGTCGGGTGGTAGTTCACCCCTCCACTTT. Protein sequence: CASSLSGGSSPLHF.

This chain links TRBV3-1 (or the pseudogene TRBV3-2) with TRBJ2-1; 7 bases fit TRBD2. CDR3 length: 14 residues. J gave up 6 bases and V 1 base, and 3 bases lay outside the gene matches. From germline, CDR1 is LGHDT and CDR2 YNNKEL (reference sequence). For the CDR3, the DNA is TGTGCCAGCAGCCAAGGACTAGCAGGCAATGAGCAGTTCTTC. It is translated as CASSQGLAGNEQFF.

The chain joins TRBV28 to TRBJ1-4, with D unresolved. CDR3 size: 13 residues. V was clipped by 8 bases and J by 2 bases, with 9 bases between them. CDR1 MDHEN and CDR2 SYDVKM come from the germline V gene. Here the CDR3 reads CASLDSTNEKLFF. The CDR3 DNA sequence: TGTGCCAGCTTGGACTCCACTAATGAAAAACTGTTTTTT. Variable domain in full (rest from reference TRBV28 and TRBJ1-4): DVKVTQSSRYLVKRTGEKVFLECVQDMDHENMFWYRQDPGLGLRLIYFSYDVKMKEKGDIPEGYSVSREKKERFSLILESASTNQTSMYLCASLDSTNEKLFFGSGTQLSVL.

The chain combines TRBV9 with TRBJ2-5, with D perhaps matching TRBD2 (5 bases). The CDR3 runs 17 residues. CDR1 is SGDLS and CDR2 is YYNGEE in the germline V gene. The ends were cut back, 0 bases at V and 9 bases at J, with 24 bases in the middle. The CDR3 spells CASSVEEEAVGGLPQYF. Written as DNA, the CDR3 is TGTGCCAGCAGCGTAGAAGAGGAGGCTGTCGGAGGCCTCCCCCAGTACTTC. Using reference TRBV9 and TRBJ2-5 for the parts outside the CDR3, the full variable domain is DSGVTQTPKHLITATGQRVTLRCSPRSGDLSVYWYQQSLDQGLQFLIQYYNGEERAKGNILERFSAQQFPDLHSELNLSSLELGDSALYFCASSVEEEAVGGLPQYFGPGTRLLVL.

CDR3 sequence: CASSDRGGGLAGYNEQFF. As DNA, the CDR3 is TGTGCCAGCAGTGACAGAGGGGGCGGGCTAGCGGGCTACAATGAGCAGTTCTTC. The V call is TRBV6-4, the J call TRBJ2-1; TRBD2 might be the D (8 bases). V was clipped by 2 bases and J by 3 bases, with 20 bases between them. CDR1 and CDR2 from the germline V gene are MRHNA and SNTAGT. The CDR3 covers 18 residues.

Only one count was recorded for this clone. The chain carries TRBV5-1 and TRBJ2-7; 7 bases are shared with TRBD1. CDR1 SGHRS and CDR2 YFSETQ come from the germline V gene. Trimming at V came to 4 bases and at J to 0 bases, leaving 4 bases not matched to a gene. This CDR3 region has 14 residues. In DNA, the CDR3 is TGCGCCAGCAGCACCACAGGGGACTCCTACGAGCAGTACTTC. Amino acid sequence: CASSTTGDSYEQYF.

The genes are TRBV5-4 and TRBJ1-4; 8 nucleotides match TRBD1. The CDR3 loop spans 15 amino acids. With 3 bases clipped from V and 6 bases from J, the junction kept 7 bases outside the gene matches. Looked up from germline, CDR1 is SGHNT and CDR2 is YYREEE (reference sequence). Here the CDR3 DNA reads TGTGCCAGCAGCTATGGACAGGGTACATATGAAAAACTGTTTTTT. Translating it yields CASSYGQGTYEKLFF.

CDR3 nucleotide sequence: TGTGCCAGCAGCCTCAAGAGCGGGGGGGCCGGAGTCGATGAGCAGTTCTTC. It specifies CASSLKSGGAGVDEQFF. The chain combines TRBV7-9 with TRBJ2-1, with 10 bases that match TRBD2. The CDR3 contains 17 residues. The germline V gene has CDR1 SEHNR and CDR2 FQNEAQ (reference sequence). The trim removed 5 bases at V and 8 bases at J, leaving 15 bases unmatched.

The chain recombines TRBV6-1 with TRBJ1-1; TRBD1 matches 10 bases. The CDR3 contains 14 residues. Trimming cost V 6 bases and J 7 bases; bases outside gene matches: 8. Germline V gives CDR1 MNHNS, CDR2 SASEGT. In DNA form, the CDR3 reads TGTGCCAGCAGACCTCCCGGGACAGGGGTTGAAGCTTTCTTT. Its translation: CASRPPGTGVEAFF.

This clone was found once. The V gene is TRBV7-6, the J gene TRBJ1-6, with D unresolved. CDR3 length: 15 amino acids. CDR1 and CDR2 (germline): SGHVS, FNYEAQ. Trimming took off 0 bases at V and 0 bases at J, with 3 bases between the two ends. The CDR3 bases are TGTGCCAGCAGCTTAGCCAGCTCCTATAATTCACCCCTCCACTTT. It encodes CASSLASSYNSPLHF. The whole variable domain, remainder taken from reference TRBV7-6 and TRBJ1-6, is GAGVSQSPRYKVTKRGQDVALRCDPISGHVSLYWYRQALGQGPEFLTYFNYEAQQDKSGLPNDRFSAERPEGSISTLTIQRTEQRDSAMYRCASSLASSYNSPLHFGNGTRLTVT.

The chain combines TRBV3-1 (or the pseudogene TRBV3-2) with TRBJ2-3; D remains unclear. V was shortened by 1 base and J by 0 bases, with 11 bases between the two germline ends. The germline V gene encodes CDR1 LGHDT and CDR2 YNNKEL (reference sequence). The CDR3 contains 16 residues. The CDR3 is CASSQGQQNSTDTQYF. DNA of the CDR3: TGTGCCAGCAGCCAAGGTCAACAGAACAGCACAGATACGCAGTATTTT.

This clone was recorded only once. The chain combines TRBV5-6 with TRBJ2-3, with D tentatively TRBD2 (7 bases). The CDR3 is 19 amino acids. Trimming shortened V by 0 bases and J by 2 bases, and 22 bases separated the two germline ends. Looked up from germline, CDR1 is SGHDT and CDR2 is YYEEEE. The CDR3 spells CASSLGLWGGQPHTDTQYF. CDR3 nucleotides: TGTGCCAGCAGCTTGGGGTTGTGGGGGGGCCAACCTCACACAGATACGCAGTATTTT.

This sequence joins TRBV5-8 and TRBJ1-1; D uncertain. The V gene lost 6 bases and the J gene lost 0 bases, with 12 bases spanning the gap. Germline V lookup: CDR1 SGHTS, CDR2 YDEGEE. The CDR3 is made up of 14 amino acids. The CDR3 loop reads CASNLDTLNTEAFF. CDR3 DNA: TGTGCCAGCAACCTCGACACTTTGAACACTGAAGCTTTCTTT.

This clone is a singleton in its sample. This chain uses TRBV5-6 with TRBJ1-6; possibly TRBD1 for D (5 bases). The CDR3 is made up of 12 amino acids. V was pared by 4 bases and J by 14 bases, with 13 bases between. The V gene's germline CDR1 is SGHDT and CDR2 YYEEEE. The CDR3 is CASSPNGGALHF. The CDR3 DNA follows: TGTGCCAGCAGCCCAAACGGGGGTGCCCTCCACTTT. Variable domain in full (rest from reference TRBV5-6 and TRBJ1-6): DAGVTQSPTHLIKTRGQQVTLRCSPKSGHDTVSWYQQALGQGPQFIFQYYEEEERQRGNFPDRFSGHQFPNYSSELNVNALLLGDSALYLCASSPNGGALHFGNGTRLTVT.